Listed below are T cell receptor beta chains from one sample, sequenced in a study of blood T cells in healthy people across ages. Each CDR3 protein gets one entry after TCRdb re-called the 5' RACE reads with MiXCR. This table holds 660,000 or so distinct CDR3 sequences, 45% to 65% found once. What was sequenced was blood. The receptors were gathered from a man in his 60s in good health. Both conserved end residues are part of each CDR3. The order of the fields is clone size, J gene, V gene, D gene, CDR3 DNA, CDR3 protein. A D gene is named only where the DNA matches it firmly. The size field is filled for only some rows; it gives once, few, many or a size class.

clone size: .; J gene: TRBJ2-3; V gene: TRBV11-2; D gene: .; CDR3 DNA: TGTGCCAGCAGCTCAATTACAGGGGGGGGCACAGATACGCAGTATTTT; CDR3 protein: CASSSITGGGTDTQYF
clone size: .; J gene: TRBJ2-5; V gene: TRBV6-6; D gene: TRBD2; CDR3 DNA: TGTGCCAGCAGTTGGACTAGGACAGAGACCCAGTACTTC; CDR3 protein: CASSWTRTETQYF
clone size: .; J gene: TRBJ1-1; V gene: TRBV6-1; D gene: .; CDR3 DNA: TGTGCCAGCAGTGAAAACAGGGACGGCGAAGCTTTCTTT; CDR3 protein: CASSENRDGEAFF
clone size: few; J gene: TRBJ1-1; V gene: TRBV5-1; D gene: .; CDR3 DNA: TGCGCCAGCAGCTTGGATGGCAGGGTAGCGGCGGGGATCTCAGGTGAAGCTTTCTTT; CDR3 protein: CASSLDGRVAAGISGEAFF
clone size: few; J gene: TRBJ2-3; V gene: TRBV27; D gene: .; CDR3 DNA: TGTGCCAGCAGTCTCAGTAGGGGAGATACGCAGTATTTT; CDR3 protein: CASSLSRGDTQYF
clone size: .; J gene: TRBJ2-1; V gene: TRBV28; D gene: TRBD2; CDR3 DNA: TGTGCCAGCACCCTGAGCGGGGGGAGCTCCTACAATGAGCAGTTCTTC; CDR3 protein: CASTLSGGSSYNEQFF
clone size: .; J gene: TRBJ1-5; V gene: TRBV12-3/TRBV12-4; D gene: TRBD1; CDR3 DNA: TGTGCCAGCAGATCCCGGACAGGGGGTGTCAATCAGCCCCAGCATTTT; CDR3 protein: CASRSRTGGVNQPQHF
clone size: .; J gene: TRBJ2-5; V gene: TRBV20-1; D gene: TRBD1; CDR3 DNA: TGCAGTGCTGGACAGGGGGATCGAGAGACCCAGTACTTC; CDR3 protein: CSAGQGDRETQYF
clone size: .; J gene: TRBJ2-1; V gene: TRBV29-1; D gene: TRBD2; CDR3 DNA: TGCAGCGTCCCCACTAGCGGGGCCCTCAATGAGCAGTTCTTC; CDR3 protein: CSVPTSGALNEQFF
clone size: .; J gene: TRBJ2-1; V gene: TRBV7-7; D gene: TRBD1; CDR3 DNA: TGTGCCAGCAGCGCCCATAACCGGGACAGACATTACAATGAGCAGTTCTTC; CDR3 protein: CASSAHNRDRHYNEQFF
clone size: .; J gene: TRBJ2-7; V gene: TRBV10-3; D gene: TRBD1; CDR3 DNA: TGTGCCACCAGGACAGGGGACATCCCCCACGAGCAGTACTTC; CDR3 protein: CATRTGDIPHEQYF
clone size: .; J gene: TRBJ2-1; V gene: TRBV11-2; D gene: .; CDR3 DNA: TGTGCCAGCAGGGGTCCGAGCTCCTACAATGAGCAGTTCTTC; CDR3 protein: CASRGPSSYNEQFF
clone size: .; J gene: TRBJ2-5; V gene: TRBV20-1; D gene: .; CDR3 DNA: TGCAGTGCCCTCGTTATGGAGACCCAGTACTTC; CDR3 protein: CSALVMETQYF
clone size: .; J gene: TRBJ2-7; V gene: TRBV18; D gene: .; CDR3 DNA: TGTGCCAGCTCACCAGGGACCCCGGGGGCCCCCGGATCCTACGAGCAGTACTTC; CDR3 protein: CASSPGTPGAPGSYEQYF
clone size: .; J gene: TRBJ2-3; V gene: TRBV24-1; D gene: .; CDR3 DNA: TGTGCCACCAGTGATTTCTTGGGAGAGAACACAGATACGCAGTATTTT; CDR3 protein: CATSDFLGENTDTQYF
clone size: .; J gene: TRBJ2-3; V gene: TRBV12-3/TRBV12-4; D gene: .; CDR3 DNA: TGTGCCAGCAGTTTAAGGAGACAGGGAGGAGATACGCAGTATTTT; CDR3 protein: CASSLRRQGGDTQYF
clone size: .; J gene: TRBJ2-7; V gene: TRBV28; D gene: .; CDR3 DNA: TGTGCCAGCAGCCCGACCTGGGGCTACGAGCAGTACTTC; CDR3 protein: CASSPTWGYEQYF
clone size: .; J gene: TRBJ2-1; V gene: TRBV9; D gene: TRBD2; CDR3 DNA: TGTGCCAGCAGCGTAGCCGCGGGGGTGTACAATGAGCAGTTCTTC; CDR3 protein: CASSVAAGVYNEQFF